The entry that follows covers one T cell receptor (beta chain) sequence. Its cognate antigen is unknown. The data are from a study of T cell repertoires in cytomegalovirus infection. Study-wide context: Used in the study were CMV epitopes, some recently identified and HLA-C-restricted, others well-studied and HLA-B-restricted. Both CMV infection and a matching HLA type were indicated by public TCR beta signatures.

Study-level points and caveats: Using cumulative public TCR beta family frequency, the authors identified those who carried CMV together with the relevant HLA. The response measured ex vivo was dominated by TCR beta clonotypes (HLA-C-restricted and CMV-specific).

MiXCR, applied by TCRdb to the reads, yields one record per CDR3 protein. The sample includes 100,000 to 120,000 distinct CDR3 sequences, around 30% of them seen just once. V dropped 2 bases and J dropped 0 bases, with 5 bases sitting between them. This CDR3 has 14 amino acids. Per the germline V gene, CDR1 is LGHDT and CDR2 is YNNKEL (reference sequence). The origin of this receptor is a human donor in good health (CMV status not recorded). Some clones in this sample may be carry-over from other donors' samples. The rearrangement links TRBV3-1 to TRBJ1-3, with no clear D. The material sequenced was CD8+ T cells from cultured PBMCs, taken from culture after CMV antigen stimulation. As DNA, the CDR3 is TGTGCCAGCAGCCAATCAGGCTCTGGAAACACCATATATTTT. Protein product: CASSQSGSGNTIYF.